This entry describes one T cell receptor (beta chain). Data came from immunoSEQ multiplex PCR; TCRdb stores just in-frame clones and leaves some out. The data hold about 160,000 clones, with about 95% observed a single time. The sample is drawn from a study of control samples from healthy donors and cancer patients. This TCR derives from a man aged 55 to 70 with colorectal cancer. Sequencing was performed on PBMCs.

The CDR3 nucleotides read TGTGCCAGCAGTCGGACAGGGGCGCATGAGCAGTTCTTC. Translated: CASSRTGAHEQFF. This chain connects TRBV27 to TRBJ2-1; 9 bases align to TRBD1. V trimming: 5 bases; J trimming: 8 bases; junction bases outside the gene matches: 4. CDR1 is MNHEY and CDR2 is SMNVEV in the germline V gene (reference sequence). This CDR3 region has 13 residues.